This passage covers 23 T cell receptor beta chains from one sample sequenced in a study of blood T cell repertoires in COVID-19. The method was immunoSEQ multiplex PCR; TCRdb's version includes in-frame clones alone and lacks a portion of them. This sample carries about 180,000 clones, approximately 85% of them seen once, and the ten largest clones take 9.8%. Source material: peripheral blood. The receptors derive from a woman older than 75 with acute or convalescent COVID-19.

This clone was seen a single time. V usage is TRBV15 and J usage is TRBJ1-2, with TRBD1 matching over 9 bases. The V segment lost 1 base and the J segment 5 bases; nucleotides outside the gene matches: 2. Germline loops: CDR1 LNHNV, CDR2 YYDKDF (reference sequence). This CDR3 has 14 residues. The CDR3 sequence: CATSRGTGVYGYTF. The CDR3 region has the DNA TGTGCCACCAGCAGAGGGACAGGGGTATATGGCTACACCTTC.

The CDR3 nucleotides read TGTGCCAGCAGCCAACCGGGGTCTAGCCATGGCTACACCTTC. Residues: CASSQPGSSHGYTF. V gene TRBV3-1 (or the pseudogene TRBV3-2) combines with J gene TRBJ1-2; no firm D call. Trimming took 2 bases from V and 6 from J, leaving 13 bases between them. From germline, CDR1 is LGHDT and CDR2 YNNKEL (reference sequence). This CDR3 contains 14 residues.

The chain has TRBV6-2 or TRBV6-3 and TRBJ1-1; 7 bases match TRBD1. This CDR3 is 12 amino acids long. The J segment lost 10 bases and the V segment lost 6 bases, leaving 8 bases of the junction unmatched. The germline V gene encodes CDR1 MNHEY and CDR2 SVGEGT. The CDR3 reads CASSRQGLRAFF. The CDR3 DNA sequence: TGTGCCAGCAGCCGACAGGGACTTCGAGCTTTCTTT.

This chain joins TRBV24-1 and TRBJ1-2; D is perhaps TRBD1 (5 bases). The V and J ends lost 2 bases and 4 bases respectively, with 10 bases between them. CDR3 size: 14 residues. Germline assignment: CDR1 KGHDR and CDR2 SFDVKD. The CDR3, as DNA: TGTGCCACCAGTGATTCAGGGTCCACCTATGGCTACACCTTC. The encoded protein is CATSDSGSTYGYTF.

The V and J genes are TRBV6-1 and TRBJ2-5; D remains unclear. Germline V gene data show CDR1 as MNHNS and CDR2 as SASEGT. This CDR3 is 15 amino acids long. V was pared by 1 base and J by 5 bases, with 14 bases between. The CDR3 protein is CASSEDPRPKETQYF. CDR3 sequence (DNA): TGTGCCAGCAGTGAAGACCCTAGGCCCAAGGAGACCCAGTACTTC.

V is TRBV29-1 and J is TRBJ2-1, with 9 nucleotides matching TRBD2. The CDR3 spans 16 residues. The germline V gene encodes CDR1 SQVTM and CDR2 ANQGSEA. V lost 7 bases and J lost 6; bases outside the gene matches: 16. This CDR3 reads CSADSETSGSVNEQFF. CDR3 sequence (DNA): TGCAGCGCCGACTCAGAAACTAGCGGGTCTGTCAATGAGCAGTTCTTC.

The rearrangement uses TRBV6-5 and TRBJ1-4, with D perhaps matching TRBD1 (5 bases). The germline V and J ends were trimmed by 0 bases and 1 base, with 9 bases remaining between them. There are 16 residues in the CDR3. Per germline, CDR1 MNHEY and CDR2 SVGAGI. The CDR3 DNA follows: TGTGCCAGCAGTTACTCGAAGGGGCAAACTAATGAAAAACTGTTTTTT. Protein product: CASSYSKGQTNEKLFF.

This rearrangement joins TRBV11-2 to TRBJ1-2; 9 bases match TRBD1. The CDR3 contains 17 residues. Germline lookup yields CDR1 SGHAT and CDR2 FQNNGV. V lost 4 bases and J lost 7; bases outside the gene matches: 16. CDR3 DNA: TGTGCCAGCAGCTCCCACGCGGGACAGGGCCAAAATGGTGGCTACACCTTC. Amino acid sequence: CASSSHAGQGQNGGYTF.

This clone came up a few times. The chain carries TRBV7-9 and TRBJ1-4; D gene unclear. This CDR3 has 15 amino acids. V lost 0 bases to trimming and J lost 2 bases, with 7 bases between them. Germline V CDR1 and CDR2: SEHNR, FQNEAQ (reference sequence). The CDR3 sequence: CASSLASRTNEKLFF. The CDR3 nucleotides read TGTGCCAGCAGCTTAGCGAGCCGTACTAATGAAAAACTGTTTTTT.

The chain joins TRBV19 to TRBJ1-2, with 9 bases identical to TRBD1. CDR1 and CDR2 from the germline V gene are LNHDA and SQIVND (reference sequence). The CDR3 runs to 14 residues. The V segment lost 5 bases and the J segment 4 bases; nucleotides outside the gene matches: 5. The CDR3 DNA reads as TGTGCCAGTAGTTTAGCGGGACAGGGCTATGGCTACACCTTC. Translated: CASSLAGQGYGYTF.

The chain couples TRBV25-1 to TRBJ1-1, with 8 bases lining up with TRBD1. Germline-derived CDR1 and CDR2 are MGHDK and SYGVNS. After removal of 10 bases from V and 6 bases from J, the junction contained 10 bases not matched to a gene. CDR3 length equals 13 residues. CDR3 in DNA: TGTGCCACCAAGTCAGGGGGCCGGTCTGAAGCTTTCTTT. This translates into CATKSGGRSEAFF.

The V and J genes are TRBV19 and TRBJ2-3; 7 bases align to TRBD2. The ends lost 2 bases at V and 8 bases at J; junction bases unmatched: 4. The CDR3 runs to 13 residues. The germline V gene has CDR1 LNHDA and CDR2 SQIVND (reference sequence). CDR3 protein: CASSISREGTQYF. The CDR3 nucleotides read TGTGCCAGTAGTATAAGCAGGGAGGGTACGCAGTATTTT.

The V gene is TRBV6-5, the J gene TRBJ1-2, with a possible D match to TRBD1 (5 bases). Germline-derived CDR1 and CDR2 are MNHEY and SVGAGI. V was shortened by 2 bases and J by 5 bases, with 9 bases between the two germline ends. The CDR3 extends over 13 amino acids. The DNA of the CDR3 is TGTGCCAGCAGTTACACGAGACAGTATGGCTACACCTTC. Translating gives CASSYTRQYGYTF.

CDR3 bases: TGTGCCTGGAAGGAGGCAGGGGGCGCGGGGACCCAGTACTTC. It encodes CAWKEAGGAGTQYF. The rearrangement links TRBV30 to TRBJ2-5, with TRBD1 identical over 8 bases. The CDR3 is 14 residues long. The trim removed 4 bases at V and 7 bases at J, leaving 11 bases unmatched. Germline V gene sequence: CDR1 GTSNPN, CDR2 SVGIG (reference sequence).

The DNA for the CDR3 is TGTGCCAGCAGCAGGGGGTTGGACTTTAATTCACCCCTCCACTTT. The encoded protein is CASSRGLDFNSPLHF. The chain joins TRBV11-2 to TRBJ1-6; maybe TRBD1 (6 bases). CDR1 and CDR2 from the germline V gene are SGHAT and FQNNGV. Deletions cut 5 bases from V and 6 bases from J, with 14 bases between. The CDR3 has 15 amino acids. The entire variable domain, with the rest obtained from reference TRBV11-2 and TRBJ1-6, is as follows: EAGVAQSPRYKIIEKRQSVAFWCNPISGHATLYWYQQILGQGPKLLIQFQNNGVVDDSQLPKDRFSAERLKGVDSTLKIQPAKLEDSAVYLCASSRGLDFNSPLHFGNGTRLTVT.

The chain is built from TRBV6-5 and TRBJ2-2; no firm D call. Germline V gene lookup returns CDR1 MNHEY and CDR2 SVGAGI. This CDR3 comprises 14 residues. The V end was cut by 6 bases, the J end by 7 bases, with 15 bases between. The CDR3 coding sequence is TGTGCCAGCAGGGGTCTACCCTCGGGCGGGGAGCTGTTTTTT. Its translation: CASRGLPSGGELFF.

The chain employs TRBV9 and TRBJ1-2; D unclear. This CDR3 has 14 amino acids. With 4 bases removed from V and 1 base from J, the gap between germline ends came to 11 bases. The germline V gene encodes CDR1 SGDLS and CDR2 YYNGEE. CDR3 nucleotide sequence: TGTGCCAGCAGCCCCCCCGGAGTTAACTATGGCTACACCTTC. As protein: CASSPPGVNYGYTF.

V gene TRBV5-6 combines with J gene TRBJ2-1; no reliable D call. Germline values: CDR1 SGHDT, CDR2 YYEEEE. Trimming pared 1 base from V and 5 bases from J, leaving 7 bases between. There are 13 residues in the CDR3. CDR3 coding DNA: TGTGCCAGCAGCTTGATCCAGGACAATGAGCAGTTCTTC. The encoded protein is CASSLIQDNEQFF.

This clone was detected only a few times. The gene calls are TRBV5-6 and TRBJ2-7; 8 bases fit TRBD2. Germline loops: CDR1 SGHDT, CDR2 YYEEEE. The V gene end was trimmed by 6 bases and the J gene end by 0 bases; junction bases not matched to a gene: 2. The CDR3 extends over 13 amino acids. The CDR3 reads CASTLAGSYEQYF. CDR3 sequence (DNA): TGTGCCAGCACTCTAGCGGGCTCCTACGAGCAGTACTTC.

The J gene is TRBJ2-7, the V gene TRBV12-5; 9 positions agree with TRBD1. The CDR3 runs 14 residues. CDR1 LGHNT and CDR2 FRNRAP come from the germline V gene. V trimming: 8 bases; J trimming: 3 bases; junction bases outside the gene matches: 8. The CDR3 nucleotides read TGTGCTAGTTCCCGCCGGGGACAGGGCTACGAGCAGTACTTC. It yields the protein CASSRRGQGYEQYF.

V gene TRBV2 combines with J gene TRBJ2-1, with 7 bases lining up with TRBD1. Unmatched junction bases numbered 8, after V lost 7 bases and J lost 2 bases. The CDR3 spans 15 residues. Germline V gives CDR1 SNHLY, CDR2 FYNNEI. The CDR3 is CASIDRAVTYNEQFF. CDR3 coding DNA: TGTGCCAGCATCGACAGGGCGGTGACCTACAATGAGCAGTTCTTC.

The genes are TRBV5-4 and TRBJ1-5, with 12 bases lining up with TRBD1. Germline lookup yields CDR1 SGHNT and CDR2 YYREEE (reference sequence). V lost 2 bases, J lost 2 bases, and 8 bases stayed unmatched. The CDR3 runs to 18 residues. DNA of the CDR3: TGTGCCAGCAGCTTCGGGACAGGGGGCCGAGTAGGCAATCAGCCCCAGCATTTT. The encoded protein is CASSFGTGGRVGNQPQHF. The variable domain in full, completed from reference TRBV5-4 and TRBJ1-5, reads ETGVTQSPTHLIKTRGQQVTLRCSSQSGHNTVSWYQQALGQGPQFIFQYYREEENGRGNFPPRFSGLQFPNYSSELNVNALELDDSALYLCASSFGTGGRVGNQPQHFGDGTRLSIL.

This chain joins TRBV6-1 and TRBJ1-5; possible D gene TRBD1, 6 bases. CDR1 and CDR2 (germline): MNHNS, SASEGT. Trimming shortened V by 0 bases and J by 2 bases, and 14 bases separated the two germline ends. The CDR3 contains 17 residues. The DNA for the CDR3 is TGTGCCAGCAGTGAAGCGGGACATCCGAGGGGCAATCAGCCCCAGCATTTT. Amino acids: CASSEAGHPRGNQPQHF.